This is a list of T cell receptor beta chains from one sample in a study of regulatory T cells in long-lasting Graves disease. Via MiXCR, TCRdb re-called the multiplex PCR reads, giving one row per CDR3 protein. Here the sample spans around 500,000 distinct CDR3 sequences, approximately 12% being singletons. These data also formed part of another study, on T cells in Graves' hyperthyroidism and ophthalmopathy.

The source was peripheral blood mononuclear cells (PBMCs), collected at new diagnosis, from a patient treated with antithyroid drugs. The source is a woman younger than 45 with Graves disease. The CDR3 runs from the conserved cysteine through the conserved F or W. A D gene is named only where the DNA matches it firmly. Size is stated for part of the rows, as once, few or many counts, or as a class when the clone is expanded.

>TRBD1|TRBV11-2|many|TRBJ1-1
TGTGCCAGCAGCCTGGGACAGGTCGGATCCTTTGAAGCTTTCTTT
CASSLGQVGSFEAFF
>TRBD1|TRBV3-1|many|TRBJ2-1
TGTGCCAGCAGCCCTTTACAGGGGAACAATGAGCAGTTCTTC
CASSPLQGNNEQFF
>.|TRBV19|.|TRBJ2-7
TGTGCCAGCCAGGGGACGGTTACCTACGAGCAGTACTTC
CASQGTVTYEQYF
>.|TRBV2|many|TRBJ2-5
TGTGCCAGCGGGCTCGTAAGGACCCAGTACTTC
CASGLVRTQYF
>TRBD1|TRBV18|.|TRBJ1-1
TGTGCCAGCTCACTTTGGACAGGGAGTATGAACACTGAAGCTTTCTTT
CASSLWTGSMNTEAFF
>.|TRBV7-9|few|TRBJ2-2
TGTGCCAGCACCTTCACTGCAGGGAACACCGGGGAGCTGTTTTTT
CASTFTAGNTGELFF
>TRBD2|TRBV6-5|.|TRBJ2-1
TGTGCCAGCAGTTCCCTCATGGGAGGGGCCTACAATGAGCAGTTCTTC
CASSSLMGGAYNEQFF
>.|TRBV30|.|TRBJ2-7
TGTGCCTGGAAACCCCGCGGCCCAACCTACGAGCAGTACTTC
CAWKPRGPTYEQYF
>.|TRBV27|many|TRBJ1-4
TGTGCCAGCAGCTCCGACAGCCACAATGAAAAACTGTTTTTT
CASSSDSHNEKLFF
>.|TRBV20-1|many|TRBJ1-2
TGCAGTGCTAGAACCACAGGAGACTATGGCTACACCTTC
CSARTTGDYGYTF
>TRBD1|TRBV29-1|many|TRBJ1-1
TGCAGCGTAAGTTCCGGGACAGCGAACACTGAAGCTTTCTTT
CSVSSGTANTEAFF
>TRBD1|TRBV9|.|TRBJ2-2
TGTGCCAGCAGCGCTAGACAGGGTCTTGAGCTGTTTTTT
CASSARQGLELFF
>TRBD1|TRBV6-5|once|TRBJ2-1
TGTGCCAGCAGTTACCAGACAGGGGGAAGCTACAATGAGCAGTTCTTC
CASSYQTGGSYNEQFF
>TRBD2|TRBV4-2|.|TRBJ2-5
TGTGCCAGCAGCCAATTAGGACTAGCGGGAAGGCAAGAGACCCAGTACTTC
CASSQLGLAGRQETQYF
>.|TRBV10-1|many|TRBJ2-3
TGCGCCAGCAGTGAGGCCGGTGGAGCTCACACGCAGTATTTT
CASSEAGGAHTQYF
>.|TRBV5-1|many|TRBJ2-1
TGCGCCAAACAAGGGCCCACTGCCTCCTACAATGAGCAGTTCTTC
CAKQGPTASYNEQFF
>TRBD2|TRBV7-9|many|TRBJ2-5
TGTGCCAGCAGCCCAAGGAAGGGGACTAGCGGGAGCTGGGCAAGGGAGACCCAGTACTTC
CASSPRKGTSGSWARETQYF
>.|TRBV6-5|many|TRBJ2-1
TGTGCCAGCAGTTACTTGGCCCGTCGTAGGAATGAGCAGTTCTTC
CASSYLARRRNEQFF
>.|TRBV11-1|many|TRBJ1-2
TGTGCCAGCAGCCGAAGCCCCGGACGGACCAACTATGGCTACACCTTC
CASSRSPGRTNYGYTF
>.|TRBV18|many|TRBJ1-1
TGTGCCAGCTCAGGGGGGATAAACACTGAAGCTTTCTTT
CASSGGINTEAFF
>.|TRBV2|many|TRBJ1-3
TGTGCCAGCAGTGCAACAGCAGTCTCTGGAAACACCATATATTTT
CASSATAVSGNTIYF
>.|TRBV2|many|TRBJ2-3
TGTGCCAGCAGTGAGGTGGGGGATACGCAGTATTTT
CASSEVGDTQYF
>.|TRBV9|many|TRBJ2-2
TGTGCCAGCAGCGGAACGTGGGGGGCGCAGGTCGGGGAGCTGTTTTTT
CASSGTWGAQVGELFF
>.|TRBV11-2|many|TRBJ2-5
TGTGCCAGCAGCTTAGATGTGAGGATGCAAGAGACCCAGTACTTC
CASSLDVRMQETQYF
>.|TRBV11-2|many|TRBJ2-1
TGTGCCAGCAGGCGTACGTCCTCGGGGAATGAGCAGTTCTTC
CASRRTSSGNEQFF
>.|TRBV11-2|many|TRBJ1-2
TGTGCCAGCAGCCTTCCCTCGGCTTACTATGGCTACACCTTC
CASSLPSAYYGYTF
>.|TRBV24-1|few|TRBJ2-2
TGTGCCACCAGTGATCAGGACAAAACGAACACCGGGGAGCTGTTTTTT
CATSDQDKTNTGELFF
>.|TRBV3-1|many|TRBJ2-1
TGTGCCAGCAGCCGACGGCAGGGTGTCAATGAGCAGTTCTTC
CASSRRQGVNEQFF
>.|TRBV2|many|TRBJ2-6
TGTGCCAGCAGTGTTGCGGGGTCCGGGGCCAACGTCCTGACTTTC
CASSVAGSGANVLTF
>TRBD1|TRBV19|few|TRBJ1-5
TGTGCCAGTAGTCTTACAGGGGGAATTCAGCCCCAGCATTTT
CASSLTGGIQPQHF
>TRBD2|TRBV12-3/TRBV12-4|.|TRBJ2-1
TGTGCCAGCAGTTTAAGGGCGGGAGGGCCAAGGAATGAGCAGTTCTTC
CASSLRAGGPRNEQFF
>.|TRBV6-2/TRBV6-3|few|TRBJ2-3
TGTGCCAGCAAGCAGGGACGGACCCTTTCTGGAGATACGCAGTATTTT
CASKQGRTLSGDTQYF
>TRBD2|TRBV11-3|.|TRBJ2-1
TGTGCCAGCAGCCCTAGCGGGAAAGCCCAGTTCTTC
CASSPSGKAQFF
>.|TRBV11-2|many|TRBJ2-7
TGTGCCAGCAGGATAAGGGGGGGAGGGCCGTTTTACGAGCAGTACTTC
CASRIRGGGPFYEQYF
>.|TRBV6-2/TRBV6-3|many|TRBJ2-5
TGTGCCAGCAGGCCCGTGGGGGGAGTCGGTTGGCAGCAAGAGACCCAGTACTTC
CASRPVGGVGWQQETQYF
>.|TRBV4-3|.|TRBJ1-1
TGCGCCAGCAGCCAAGGTGTGGGAACGAACACTGAAGCTTTCTTT
CASSQGVGTNTEAFF
>.|TRBV18|many|TRBJ1-1
TGTGCCAGCAGCTCCGACCTGAACACTGAAGCTTTCTTT
CASSSDLNTEAFF
>.|TRBV28|few|TRBJ2-7
TGTGCCACCCTGCAGGACGAGCAGTACTTC
CATLQDEQYF
>TRBD2|TRBV6-1|many|TRBJ2-5
TGTGCCAGCAGTAAAGCGGGAAGCCAGACCCAGTACTTC
CASSKAGSQTQYF
>.|TRBV28|many|TRBJ1-2
TGTGCCAGCAGTTTAACGATCTGGGGCCTCGTGGATGGCTACACCTTC
CASSLTIWGLVDGYTF
>.|TRBV6-5|few|TRBJ2-3
TGTGCCAGCAGTTACTCTTTTCAGGCGGGACGCACAGATACGCAGTATTTT
CASSYSFQAGRTDTQYF
>.|TRBV18|many|TRBJ2-7
TGTGCCAGCTCACCACCAGGACCAGGAAACGAGCAGTACTTC
CASSPPGPGNEQYF
>.|TRBV20-1|many|TRBJ1-4
TGCAGTGGCCGAGCGACGGAGGTAAACGGAAAACTGTTTTTT
CSGRATEVNGKLFF
>.|TRBV4-2|few|TRBJ2-2
TGTGCCAGCAGCCAAGTGCAAGCGTATAGGACCGGGGAGCTGTTTTTT
CASSQVQAYRTGELFF
>.|TRBV2|many|TRBJ2-2
TGTGCCAGCAGTGAATCCGGGACCGATGTCGGGGAGCTGTTTTTT
CASSESGTDVGELFF
>.|TRBV9|few|TRBJ1-4
TGTGCCAGCAGCGTAGCTGCCGGGGAACTGTTTTTT
CASSVAAGELFF
>.|TRBV28|many|TRBJ2-7
TGTGCCAGCAGTTTTCCTAGGAGGGTTTCCTACGAGCAGTACTTC
CASSFPRRVSYEQYF
>TRBD2|TRBV12-3/TRBV12-4|many|TRBJ2-3
TGTGCCAGCAGTCCCCTGGCTAGCGGAAGCACAGATACGCAGTATTTT
CASSPLASGSTDTQYF
>TRBD1|TRBV7-2|many|TRBJ2-7
TGTGCCAGCAGCTTAGGGGGGACAGGGGCGCTCTATGTTTACTTC
CASSLGGTGALYVYF
>.|TRBV6-2/TRBV6-3|many|TRBJ2-3
TGTGCCAGCAGCTACTCTATCAAATATGGCCCGGCCCACACAGATACGCAGTATTTT
CASSYSIKYGPAHTDTQYF
>.|TRBV13|many|TRBJ2-5
TGTGCCAGCAGCTTAGAAGGGACGTTGGGGGAGACCCAGTACTTC
CASSLEGTLGETQYF
>TRBD2|TRBV5-1|many|TRBJ2-1
TGCGCCAGCAGCTTGGCTAGCGGAGCTGGGGATGAGCAGTTCTTC
CASSLASGAGDEQFF
>.|TRBV3-1|.|TRBJ2-5
TGTGCCAGCAGCCGGGGGTTAGAGACCCAGTACTTC
CASSRGLETQYF
>.|TRBV10-3|many|TRBJ2-3
TGTGCCATCAGTGAGCTGACTGCCTCTTGGGGGTTATCAGATACGCAGTATTTT
CAISELTASWGLSDTQYF
>TRBD1|TRBV6-1|.|TRBJ2-1
TGTGCCAGCGCTACCGGGACAGGGTGGAATGAGCAGTTCTTC
CASATGTGWNEQFF
>.|TRBV12-5|.|TRBJ2-1
TGTGCTAGTGGTTTTGGAAAATCAACAGGGACTAAGGGGGGAGAAATGGGGAATGAGCAGTTCTTC
CASGFGKSTGTKGGEMGNEQFF
>.|TRBV5-8|few|TRBJ2-7
TGTGCCAGCCTTCGCAGGGCCGGAACGGGCGAGCAGTACTTC
CASLRRAGTGEQYF